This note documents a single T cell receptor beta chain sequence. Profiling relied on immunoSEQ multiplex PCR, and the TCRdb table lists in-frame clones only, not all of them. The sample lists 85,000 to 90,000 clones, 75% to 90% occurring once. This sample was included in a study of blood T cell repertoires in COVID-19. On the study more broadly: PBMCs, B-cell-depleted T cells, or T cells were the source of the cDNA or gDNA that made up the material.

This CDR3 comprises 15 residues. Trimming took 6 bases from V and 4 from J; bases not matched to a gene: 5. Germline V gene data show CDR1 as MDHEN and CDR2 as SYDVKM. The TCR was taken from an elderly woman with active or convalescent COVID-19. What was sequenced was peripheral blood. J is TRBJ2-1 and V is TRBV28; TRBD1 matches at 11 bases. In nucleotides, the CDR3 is TGTGCCAGCAGCCCCCGGGACAGGGGGTACAATGAGCAGTTCTTC. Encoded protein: CASSPRDRGYNEQFF.